The 18 T cell receptor beta chains listed next were all sequenced from one sample in a study of cytomegalovirus exposure and HLA in healthy donors (dated by TCRdb to the late 2010s). The library was obtained by the immunoSEQ multiplex PCR assay. For the multiplex PCR, a mixture combining 60 forward primers for TCR Vbeta segments and 13 reverse primers for TCR Jbeta segments was used. The table comes from immuneACCESS by way of TCRdb, which keeps in-frame sequences with V and J called. Part of the clones is missing from these tables; in studies checked, under half for an unresolved V gene and the rest for unknown reasons. Here the sample has 160,000 or so clones; approximately 80% occur a single time. The ten biggest clones cover roughly 13% of the sample. Sequencing was carried out using PBMCs. The receptor set was obtained from a woman in her fifties or sixties in good health and CMV-seronegative.

V and J are TRBV11-2 and TRBJ2-3; D uncertain. This CDR3 contains 15 residues. V gave up 5 bases and J gave up 1 base, with 13 bases separating them. Germline V gene sequence: CDR1 SGHAT, CDR2 FQNNGV. DNA for the CDR3: TGTGCCAGCAGCCGAGAAGCCCGGGGCACAGATACGCAGTATTTT. Amino acids: CASSREARGTDTQYF.

V gene TRBV7-2 combines with J gene TRBJ2-5; 9 nucleotides match TRBD2. CDR1 is SGHTA, CDR2 FQGNSA, per germline. The junction had 9 bases not matched to a gene; V was cut back by 5 bases and J by 5 bases. CDR3 size: 15 residues. The CDR3 nucleotides read TGTGCCAGCAGCGAATGGGCTAGCGGGATTGAGACCCAGTACTTC. Protein sequence: CASSEWASGIETQYF.

The chain links TRBV7-8 to TRBJ1-3; maybe TRBD1 (5 bases). Germline V gene data show CDR1 as SGHVS and CDR2 as FQNEAQ. The CDR3 sequence is 17 residues long. Between the trimmed V and J ends, which lost 5 bases and 0 bases, there was a span of 17 bases. The CDR3 sequence: CASSQRGGRVSGNTIYF. The CDR3 DNA is TGTGCCAGCAGCCAAAGGGGAGGAAGGGTCTCTGGAAACACCATATATTTT.

The V and J genes are TRBV28 and TRBJ1-3, with D uncertain. With 8 bases removed from V and 0 bases from J, the gap between germline ends came to 17 bases. Germline CDR1 reads MDHEN; CDR2 reads SYDVKM. CDR3 size: 16 residues. The CDR3 DNA reads TGTGCCAGCCATTTTAGGCGGGTAACCTCTGGAAACACCATATATTTT. This encodes CASHFRRVTSGNTIYF.

The chain carries TRBV10-2 and TRBJ2-7; 13 nucleotides agree with TRBD2. The junction had 13 bases not matched to a gene; V was cut back by 7 bases and J by 7 bases. Germline V gene data show CDR1 as WSHSY and CDR2 as SAAADI. This CDR3 has 16 amino acids. CDR3 DNA: TGCGCCAGCACCCCTCCCGGACTAGCGGGAGAGGGGGAGCAGTACTTC. It yields the protein CASTPPGLAGEGEQYF.

The V and J genes are TRBV6-5 and TRBJ2-7; D is perhaps TRBD2 (5 bases). V was clipped by 8 bases and J by 5 bases, with 10 bases between them. Germline V gene sequence: CDR1 MNHEY, CDR2 SVGAGI. The CDR3 loop spans 11 amino acids. CDR3 in DNA: TGTGCCAGCGGGAGACTCGACGAGCAGTACTTC. Residues: CASGRLDEQYF.

This chain links TRBV25-1 with TRBJ2-7, with D unresolved. Germline V CDR1 and CDR2: MGHDK, SYGVNS. The CDR3 extends over 15 amino acids. Trimming took 3 bases from V and 7 from J, leaving 19 bases between them. The CDR3 DNA is TGTGCCAGCAGTGATGCGGCGTATGGCTATTCGGAGCAGTACTTC. It specifies CASSDAAYGYSEQYF.

The chain is built from TRBV19 and TRBJ1-2, with D tentatively TRBD1 (6 bases). The CDR3 length is 12 residues. The germline CDR1 and CDR2 sequences are LNHDA and SQIVND (reference sequence). V lost 4 bases, J lost 8 bases, and 11 bases lay in between. CDR3 protein: CASSSTGYGYTF. CDR3 coding DNA: TGTGCCAGTAGTAGCACAGGGTACGGCTACACCTTC.

This clone was recorded only once. J is TRBJ2-7 and V is TRBV13, with 8 positions matching TRBD1. CDR3 length equals 16 residues. The V gene's germline CDR1 is PRHDT and CDR2 FYEKMQ (reference sequence). Germline trimming cut 0 bases from V and 7 bases from J; bases unmatched to any gene: 11. CDR3: CASSLGQGAPPEEQYF. As DNA, the CDR3 is TGTGCCAGCAGCTTAGGGCAGGGGGCCCCTCCTGAGGAGCAGTACTTC.

The rearrangement uses TRBV4-2 and TRBJ1-3; 9 positions match TRBD1. Per germline, CDR1 LGHNA and CDR2 YNFKEQ. The CDR3 totals 16 residues. V trimming: 2 bases; J trimming: 11 bases; junction bases outside the gene matches: 13. The CDR3 here is CASSQLPGQGIGPIYF. The CDR3 bases are TGTGCCAGCAGCCAACTTCCGGGACAGGGAATAGGACCCATATATTTT.

DNA for the CDR3: TGTGCCAGCAGCCCAGGCGGACAGTCCATCCGATCAGGGGGCTACACCTTC. Its translation is CASSPGGQSIRSGGYTF. The chain has TRBV7-3 and TRBJ1-2; a possible D gene is TRBD1 (6 bases). The CDR3 covers 17 residues. Looked up from germline, CDR1 is SGHTA and CDR2 is FQGTGA. V was trimmed by 5 bases and J by 8 bases, leaving 27 bases between them. Variable domain in full (rest from reference TRBV7-3 and TRBJ1-2): GAGVSQTPSNKVTEKGKYVELRCDPISGHTALYWYRQSLGQGPEFLIYFQGTGAADDSGLPNDRFFAVRPEGSVSTLKIQRTERGDSAVYLCASSPGGQSIRSGGYTFGSGTRLTVV.

The genes are TRBV18 and TRBJ1-3; no firm D call. Per germline, CDR1 KGHSH and CDR2 LQKENI. The length of the CDR3 is 13 residues. Trimming cost V 0 bases and J 8 bases, with 8 bases left between them. CDR3 bases: TGTGCCAGCTCACCACCAGGAGTGGACACCATATATTTT. Residues: CASSPPGVDTIYF. The full variable domain, rest sourced from reference TRBV18 and TRBJ1-3, is NAGVMQNPRHLVRRRGQEARLRCSPMKGHSHVYWYRQLPEEGLKFMVYLQKENIIDESGMPKERFSAEFPKEGPSILRIQQVVRGDSAAYFCASSPPGVDTIYFGEGSWLTVV.

The V gene is TRBV20-1, the J gene TRBJ1-2, with D uncertain. Germline V gene sequence: CDR1 DFQATT, CDR2 SNEGSKA (reference sequence). The CDR3 totals 11 residues. V lost 3 bases, J lost 8 bases, and 10 bases lay in between. CDR3 region: CSASPSGGYTF. The CDR3 DNA sequence: TGCAGTGCTAGTCCTAGTGGCGGCTACACCTTC.

The chain couples TRBV20-1 to TRBJ2-7; D unresolved. This CDR3 contains 11 residues. Germline CDR1 and CDR2: DFQATT and SNEGSKA (reference sequence). Trimming removed 3 bases at V and 4 bases at J, with 7 bases between. This CDR3 is CSASPEYEQYF. The CDR3 nucleotides read TGCAGTGCTAGTCCCGAGTACGAGCAGTACTTC.

This chain joins TRBV2 and TRBJ1-1; D is ambiguous. Germline V gene sequence: CDR1 SNHLY, CDR2 FYNNEI. Between the trimmed V and J ends, which lost 6 bases and 0 bases, there was a span of 8 bases. The CDR3 loop spans 13 amino acids. The CDR3 loop is CASRADMNTEAFF. As DNA, the CDR3 is TGTGCCAGCAGAGCGGATATGAACACTGAAGCTTTCTTT.

The chain is built from TRBV27 and TRBJ1-5; D unclear. CDR3 length: 12 residues. V was shortened by 5 bases and J by 4 bases, with 6 bases between the two germline ends. Germline assignment: CDR1 MNHEY and CDR2 SMNVEV (reference sequence). DNA of the CDR3: TGTGCCAGCAGTAAATATAATCAGCCCCAGCATTTT. It specifies CASSKYNQPQHF.

The chain has TRBV7-2 and TRBJ1-1; tentatively, D is TRBD1 (5 bases). The length of the CDR3 is 13 residues. Germline CDR1 SGHTA, CDR2 FQGNSA. V lost 2 bases and J lost 5, with 9 bases in between. The CDR3 loop reads CASSLLGGTEAFF. CDR3 nucleotides: TGTGCCAGCAGCTTACTGGGGGGGACTGAAGCTTTCTTT.

This clone was seen more than once but under ten times. The junction departs from the called germline gene at one end, perhaps through a read error. The genes are TRBV4-3 and TRBJ1-4, with 8 bases aligning to TRBD1. The CDR3 contains 15 residues. Germline V gene sequence: CDR1 LGHNA, CDR2 YSLEER. The CDR3 protein is CASSQAGGTKEKLFF. The CDR3 DNA reads as TGCGCCAGCAGCCAGGCAGGGGGCACTAAAGAAAAACTGTTTTTT.